This TCR beta chain was sequenced during a study of CD4 T cells in relation to SARS-CoV-2 and coronaviruses. Study-level information: Shared crossreactive spike epitopes were mapped to their HLA restriction. Study outcomes and limitations: No crossreactivity against non-spike viral proteins was tested here. Compared with monoreactive clones, crossreactive clones showed significantly weaker SARS-CoV-2 expansion.

As regards this clone: The target antigen is unknown.

The data were produced by immunoSEQ multiplex PCR, yet TCRdb's version contains in-frame clones alone and is incomplete. The sample includes 50,000 to 70,000 clones, 87% seen only once; the top ten take 1.6%. The unexposed donors gave CD4+ T cells in about 2011-2019, prior to COVID-19. V dropped 8 bases and J dropped 6 bases, with 11 bases sitting between them. This CDR3 is built from 13 residues. The sequencing sample was made of memory CD4+ T cells from PBMCs. The chain couples TRBV12-3 or TRBV12-4 to TRBJ1-6; D is uncertain. The TCR comes from a human donor in good health. CDR3 in DNA: TGTGCCAGCCGCTCGCTGGGTAATTCACCCCTCCACTTT. This translates into CASRSLGNSPLHF.